This TCR beta chain was sequenced in a study of blood T cell repertoires in COVID-19. Study in general: The origin of the acute and convalescent COVID-19 samples was the United States, Italy and Spain.

Germline V gene data show CDR1 as KGHSH and CDR2 as LQKENI. The V and J ends lost 1 base and 0 bases, in that order; junction bases with no gene match: 3. The CDR3 is 16 residues long. Per the original methods: Reference gene primers were amplified, and this amplification served to estimate nucleated cell counts. Method: immunoSEQ multiplex PCR; TCRdb's copy keeps in-frame clones and lacks some. That table furnishes V, J and clone size, whereas the DNA furnished D and trimming. This table has about 200,000 clones, 70% to 90% appearing once. The chain links TRBV18 to TRBJ2-3; 8 nucleotides agree with TRBD2. The sample taken for sequencing was peripheral blood. The receptor's source is a woman in her seventies with active or convalescent COVID-19. CDR3 coding DNA: TGTGCCAGCTCACCACTTCCTAGCGGGAGCACAGATACGCAGTATTTT. Protein sequence: CASSPLPSGSTDTQYF.